This T cell receptor (beta chain) was obtained from a study of blood T cell repertoires in COVID-19. The CDR3 sequence is 17 residues long. V gave up 3 bases and J gave up 1 base; unmatched junction bases: 7. The germline gives CDR1 SGHDN, CDR2 FVKESK. Per the authors' pipeline: It was from reference gene primer amplification that nucleated cell counts were estimated. Libraries were prepared by immunoSEQ multiplex PCR; TCRdb keeps only in-frame clonotypes and omits some of them. The V and J calls and clone size come from that table; D and trimming were worked out from the DNA. The sample has around 63,000 clones; over 75% are singletons.

The chain has TRBV14 and TRBJ2-5, with 11 bases aligning to TRBD2. This receptor was taken from a woman aged 55-69 years with acute or convalescent COVID-19. Source material: peripheral blood. The CDR3 loop reads CASSQALAGGLQETQYF. Written as DNA, the CDR3 is TGTGCCAGCAGCCAGGCTCTAGCGGGAGGTCTCCAAGAGACCCAGTACTTC.